This entry features one TCR beta chain sequence. Using approximately 200 ng DNA, tens of thousands of T cell genomes, the sorted-subset replicate PCRs were run. Some clones are missing from TCRdb's copy, which holds only in-frame ones; the method was immunoSEQ multiplex PCR. The data show 1.5 million to 2.5 million clones, with less than 95% seen just once and 0.95% to 1.5% held by the top ten. This record comes from a study of shared clonotypes between healthy human individuals. About the research overall: Each donor contributed plates that comprised three CD4 naive, three CD4 memory, two CD8 naive and one CD8 memory.

CD45RO negativity and positive selection for CCR7 defined naive CD8 cells, a population that excluded terminally differentiated effector memory CD45RA+ cells. CDR3 length: 15 residues. Germline V gives CDR1 SGHTA, CDR2 FQGNSA. The V segment lost 1 base and the J segment 8 bases; nucleotides outside the gene matches: 8. The sequence came from a man between 18 and 29 years old in good health. This rearrangement joins TRBV7-2 to TRBJ2-1; TRBD1 agrees at 7 bases. Sequenced input: naive CD8+ T cells sorted from blood. CDR3 bases: TGTGCCAGCAGCTTAGTCCAGGGGGTATATGATGAGCAGTTCTTC. It yields the protein CASSLVQGVYDEQFF.